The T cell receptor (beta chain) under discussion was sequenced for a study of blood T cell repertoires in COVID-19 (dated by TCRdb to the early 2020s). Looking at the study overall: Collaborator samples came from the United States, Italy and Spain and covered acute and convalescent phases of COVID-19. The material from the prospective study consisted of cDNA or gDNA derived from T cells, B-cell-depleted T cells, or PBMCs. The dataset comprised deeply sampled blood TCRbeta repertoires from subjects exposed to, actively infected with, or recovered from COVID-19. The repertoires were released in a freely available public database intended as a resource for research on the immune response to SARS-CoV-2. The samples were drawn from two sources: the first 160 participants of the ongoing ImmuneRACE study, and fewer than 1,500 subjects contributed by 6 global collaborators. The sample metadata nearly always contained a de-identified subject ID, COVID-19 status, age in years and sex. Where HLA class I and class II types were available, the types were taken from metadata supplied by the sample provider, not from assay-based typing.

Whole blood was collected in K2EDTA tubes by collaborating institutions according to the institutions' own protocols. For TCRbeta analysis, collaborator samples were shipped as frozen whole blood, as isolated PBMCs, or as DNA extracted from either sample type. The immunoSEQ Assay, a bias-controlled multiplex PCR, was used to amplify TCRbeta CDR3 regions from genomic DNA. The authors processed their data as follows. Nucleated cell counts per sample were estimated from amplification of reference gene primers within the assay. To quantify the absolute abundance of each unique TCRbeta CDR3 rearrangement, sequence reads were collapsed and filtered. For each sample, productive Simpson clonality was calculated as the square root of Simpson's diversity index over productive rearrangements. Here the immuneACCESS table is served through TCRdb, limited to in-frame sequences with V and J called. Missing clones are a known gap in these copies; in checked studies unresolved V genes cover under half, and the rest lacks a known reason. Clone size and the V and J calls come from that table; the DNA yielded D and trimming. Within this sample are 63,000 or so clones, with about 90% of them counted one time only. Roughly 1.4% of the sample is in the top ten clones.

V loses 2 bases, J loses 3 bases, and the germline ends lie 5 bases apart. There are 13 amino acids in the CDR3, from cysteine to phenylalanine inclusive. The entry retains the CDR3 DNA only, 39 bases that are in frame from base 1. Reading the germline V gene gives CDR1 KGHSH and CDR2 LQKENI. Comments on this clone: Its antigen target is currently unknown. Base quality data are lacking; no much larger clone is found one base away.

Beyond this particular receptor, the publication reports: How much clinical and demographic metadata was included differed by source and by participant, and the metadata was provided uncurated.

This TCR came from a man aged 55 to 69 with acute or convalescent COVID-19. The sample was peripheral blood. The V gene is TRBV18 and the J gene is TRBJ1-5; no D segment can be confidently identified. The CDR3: CASSPGLNQPQHF. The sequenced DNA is TGTGCCAGCTCACCAGGGCTCAATCAGCCCCAGCATTTT. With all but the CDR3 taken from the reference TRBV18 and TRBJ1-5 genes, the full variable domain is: NAGVMQNPRHLVRRRGQEARLRCSPMKGHSHVYWYRQLPEEGLKFMVYLQKENIIDESGMPKERFSAEFPKEGPSILRIQQVVRGDSAAYFCASSPGLNQPQHFGDGTRLSIL.